This T cell receptor (beta chain) is from a study of cytomegalovirus exposure and HLA in healthy donors (dated by TCRdb to about 2017). For the wider study: An earlier analysis of 550 to 700 of the donors reported about 290 Gb of sequence data and 100 million to 140 million unique TCR beta sequences from some 180 million T cells. An early release that covered about 600 HLA-typed donors contained about 300 gigabases of sequencing data and around 85 million unique TCR sequences. The genetic ancestry cluster associated with self-reported Caucasian donors included around four fifths of the roughly 410 genotyped donors. The study aimed to test whether signatures of past pathogen exposure could be identified by cataloging public T cell receptors. Using immunosequencing, the study profiled T cell repertoires from about 620 subjects and related those repertoires to cytomegalovirus serostatus. Along with the roughly 700-subject first cohort, a separate validation cohort of more than 90 different subjects was used. To predict cytomegalovirus infection status, the study combined high-throughput TCR immunosequencing, statistical association of individual TCRs with disease status, and machine learning. A later analysis re-analyzed previously published TCR beta repertoires from roughly 690 donors and added high-resolution HLA genotyping to study TCR occurrence patterns. The later analysis used no new phenotypic data to find candidate immune exposures, relying instead on TCR beta sequences and their occurrence across donors. An earlier analysis of roughly 580 of the donors used high-throughput TCR beta sequencing to judge whether each TCR beta V gene segment behaved as functional or pseudogenic. Donor age, sex, ethnicity and CMV serostatus were compiled alongside the repertoire data. In a later genetic analysis, genome-wide SNP genotypes for about 55% of the roughly 700 donors were used, and that subset was treated as a discovery cohort. Every discovery cohort repertoire had been produced on one sequencing platform. HLA typing covered class I and class II loci at four-digit resolution. The number of donors typed differed by locus, with 629-630 for A, B, C, DRB1 and DQB1, over 500 for DQA1, 606 for DPA1, and about 450 for DPB1. Because of strong linkage in the cohort, a handful of DR-DQ haplotypes were treated as single units for association and clustering. Across around 400 genotyped donors of the cohort, an average of approximately 200,000 unique TCR beta nucleotide sequences per donor were sequenced, and approximately 17% of those sequences were non-productive.

This clone came up a few times. The antigen it binds to is not known. No base quality values were provided; no much bigger clone lies one nucleotide off. In total, over 600 healthy bone marrow donors made up the cohort. Cohort members were all nominally healthy when sampled, although unrecorded immune exposures were likely present. The donor tested CMV seropositive, placing the donor among the 250 to 350 seropositive members of the cohort. Every donor gave a peripheral blood sample, and the peripheral blood mononuclear cells from that sample were used for TCR beta sequencing. The Qiagen DNeasy Blood Extraction Kit was used to extract genomic DNA from the blood cell samples. Library method: the immunoSEQ multiplex PCR assay. The multiplex PCR relied on a mix of 60 forward primers for TCR Vbeta segments and 13 reverse primers for TCR Jbeta segments. The CDR3 region of rearranged TCR beta genes was amplified from genomic DNA by a multiplex PCR assay. The amplified TCR beta libraries were sequenced on the Illumina HiSeq System as 87-base-pair reads. In the paper's pipeline: Across the roughly 700 repertoires, a later analysis counted around 80 million unique TCR beta chains, about 10 million of which were shared by at least two donors. Raw reads were error-corrected and collapsed into unique sequences with a nearest-neighbor algorithm that merged closely related sequences to remove PCR and sequencing errors. Alignment of CDR3 sequences to IMGT reference sequences was used to assign V, D and J gene segments. For a sequence to be retained, a match of at least six nucleotides was required to both a V gene segment and a J gene segment. A rearrangement counted as productive if the CDR3 had no stop codons and remained in frame with V and J, and every other rearrangement counted as non-productive. CDR3 was defined according to IMGT convention as the region running from the second conserved V-encoded cysteine to the conserved J-encoded phenylalanine. Sequences without an unambiguous match to a single V gene segment were excluded from the earlier analysis of several hundred of the donors. An earlier analysis of several hundred of the donors called V segments functional above 56.7% productive rearrangements and segregating when the between-donor standard deviation exceeded 5%. A statistical classification framework was developed to diagnose cytomegalovirus status using the catalog of TCR beta chain sequences. In a later analysis, V and J genes were assigned by comparing TCR nucleotide sequences against IMGT/GENE-DB human TR gene sequences. The TCRdist pipeline was used in a later analysis to assign CDR3 sequences and most-parsimonious VDJ recombination scenarios. In a later analysis, each TCR beta chain was defined by its CDR3 amino acid sequence together with its V-gene family, and reads without a unique V-gene family were excluded. As a way to deal with suspected cross-contamination and a sequencing artifact, a later analysis dropped nearly 600 nucleotide sequences that were highly shared and had low generation probability. A later analysis calculated a clonal expansion index for each public chain from normalized within-repertoire ranks of inferred template counts. In a later analysis, generation probabilities were computed using a VDJ recombination model fitted to out-of-frame rearrangements, and the results were checked against IGoR. In a later analysis, TCR-TCR, TCR-HLA and TCR-CMV co-occurrence was scored with hypergeometric tests, and a repertoire-size bias correction was applied to TCR pairs. In a later analysis, false discovery rates were estimated by permuting HLA or CMV assignments 20 times. In a later analysis, co-occurring TCRs were grouped using DBSCAN, and TCRdist sequence similarity was added for clustering within HLA-allele-positive subsets. For co-occurrence clustering, repertoires with fewer than 30,000 or more than 120,000 public chains were excluded, along with about five repertoires with anomalous nucleotide sharing. In TCRdb, the immuneACCESS table is reduced to in-frame sequences with V and J assigned. These tables do not hold every clone; where another copy was compared, an unresolved V gene accounts for under half, and the others remain unexplained. V and J calls and clone size are as listed in that table; D and trimming were resolved from the DNA. The sample table lists about 89,000 clones, about a tenth of them with a count of one. The ten largest make up about 5% of the sample.

What the study reported, not specific to this receptor: A later analysis found that most CMV-associated TCR beta chains appeared HLA-restricted, with HLA associations seemingly driven largely by CMV exposure. In a later genetic analysis, a missense DCLRE1C variant was associated with V-gene and J-gene trimming of TCR beta chains, and the association was replicated in an independent cohort. A cluster of highly shared sequence variants was judged likely to be a technical artifact of the sequencing pipeline. Because HLA typing was unavailable for some donors at each locus, only the typed subset was used in association tests. Only TCR beta chains were sequenced in this cohort, and the absence of alpha or paired-chain data limited detectable features. A further reported finding was that TCR beta sequences accurately predicted the HLA-A and HLA-B alleles for most subjects in the first cohort. Sequencing depth was assumed to be roughly uniform across donors in the presence/absence analyses, though that assumption may not hold. Most TCR sequences were observed very rarely across donors, whereas some public TCRs were present in many individuals. The study gave a list of over 150 TCR beta chains associated with cytomegalovirus. A later analysis reported that several top co-occurrence clusters appeared linked to parvovirus B19, influenza, CMV and Epstein-Barr virus. The authors suggested that the approach could potentially be extended to other disease states and immunological phenotypes. A later analysis found that HLA-associated TCR beta chains were more clonally expanded and had lower generation probabilities than equally common non-associated chains. A later analysis associated some 17,000 TCR beta sequences with specific HLA alleles at a false discovery rate of 0.05. In vitro tests confirmed that a few of the cytomegalovirus-associated TCR beta chains recognize cytomegalovirus antigens. Linkage disequilibrium might explain the correlated functional status among segregating V segments, but an unknown experimental factor could not be excluded. Strong co-occurrence of HLA alleles, especially DR and DQ, made assigning TCR associations to individual alleles difficult. In both the original and validation cohorts, the classifier was reported to diagnose cytomegalovirus status with high specificity and sensitivity. According to a later analysis, TCR association rates differed among HLA loci, with DRB1 alleles showing the most associated TCRs and HLA-C alleles showing the fewest. According to a later genetic analysis, donors in an Asian-associated ancestry cluster had fewer N-insertions in productive TCRs than the roughly 660-donor mean. The earlier analysis of approximately 590 of the donors excluded 15 to 20 rarely observed V segments, including chromosome 9 orphons, because counts were too low. In an earlier analysis of around 600 of the donors, most TCR beta V segments appeared in productive rearrangements about 87% or about 30% of the time, broadly matching IMGT annotations. CMV serostatus was the only immune exposure information available for the cohort. The 87-base-pair reads could not distinguish some IMGT-functional V segments, including TRBV6-2 and TRBV6-3, so those segments were excluded.

CDR1 and CDR2, looked up from the germline V gene, are MNHEY and SVGAGI. The CDR3, from cysteine to phenylalanine, totals 15 residues. Only CDR3 DNA is held: 45 bases, read in frame from base 1. Germline trimming: 7 bases from V, 7 bases from J; junction bases outside gene matches: 9. Material for sequencing was PBMCs. The sequence joins TRBV6-5 to TRBJ2-2; 10 of the junction bases match TRBD1. The TCR originated in a man aged 45 to 65 in good health and CMV-seropositive. The nucleotide sequence is TGTGCCAGCACCCTGGGACAGGGGTTCGGCGGGGAGCTGTTTTTT. It specifies CASTLGQGFGGELFF.